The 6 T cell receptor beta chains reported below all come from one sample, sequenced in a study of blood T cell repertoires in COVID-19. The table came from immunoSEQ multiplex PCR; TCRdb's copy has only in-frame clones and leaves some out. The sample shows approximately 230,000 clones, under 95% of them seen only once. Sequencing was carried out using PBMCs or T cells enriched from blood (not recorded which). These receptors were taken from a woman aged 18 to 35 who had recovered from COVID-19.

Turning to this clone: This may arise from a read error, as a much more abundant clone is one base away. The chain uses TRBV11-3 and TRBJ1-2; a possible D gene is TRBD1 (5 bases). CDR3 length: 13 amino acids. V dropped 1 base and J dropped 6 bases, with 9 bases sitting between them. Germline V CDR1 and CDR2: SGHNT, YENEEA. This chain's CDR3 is CASSLGAGNGYTF. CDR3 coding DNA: TGTGCCAGCAGCTTAGGGGCAGGGAATGGCTACACCTTC.

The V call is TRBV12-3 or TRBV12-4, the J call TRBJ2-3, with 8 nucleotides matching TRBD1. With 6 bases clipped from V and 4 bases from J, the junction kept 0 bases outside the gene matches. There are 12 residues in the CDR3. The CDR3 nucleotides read TGTGCCAGCAGACAGGGGGCAGATACGCAGTATTTT. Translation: CASRQGADTQYF.

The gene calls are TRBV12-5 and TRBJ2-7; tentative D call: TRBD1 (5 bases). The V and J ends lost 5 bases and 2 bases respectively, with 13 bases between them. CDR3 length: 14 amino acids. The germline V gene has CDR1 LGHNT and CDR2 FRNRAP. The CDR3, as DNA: TGTGCTAGTGGTCCAGCCGGACACGCCTACGAGCAGTACTTC. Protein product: CASGPAGHAYEQYF.

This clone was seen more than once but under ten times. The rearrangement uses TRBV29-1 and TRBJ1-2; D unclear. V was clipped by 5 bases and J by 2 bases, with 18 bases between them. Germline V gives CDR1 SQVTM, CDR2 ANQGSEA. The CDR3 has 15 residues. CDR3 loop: CSVYRSSVRNYGYTF. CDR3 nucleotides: TGCAGCGTTTATCGTTCTAGCGTCCGAAACTATGGCTACACCTTC.

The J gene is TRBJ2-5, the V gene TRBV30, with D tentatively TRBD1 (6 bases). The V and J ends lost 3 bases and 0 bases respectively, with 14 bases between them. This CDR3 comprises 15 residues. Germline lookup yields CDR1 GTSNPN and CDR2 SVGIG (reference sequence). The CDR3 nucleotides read TGTGCCTGGAGCACCGGGACACTTAACCAAGAGACCCAGTACTTC. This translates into CAWSTGTLNQETQYF.

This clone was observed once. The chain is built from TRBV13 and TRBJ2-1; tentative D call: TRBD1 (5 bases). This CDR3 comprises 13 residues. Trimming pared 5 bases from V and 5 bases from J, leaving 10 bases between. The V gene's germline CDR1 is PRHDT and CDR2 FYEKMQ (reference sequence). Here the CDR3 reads CASSPRQNNEQFF. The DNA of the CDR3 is TGTGCCAGCAGCCCCAGACAGAACAATGAGCAGTTCTTC.